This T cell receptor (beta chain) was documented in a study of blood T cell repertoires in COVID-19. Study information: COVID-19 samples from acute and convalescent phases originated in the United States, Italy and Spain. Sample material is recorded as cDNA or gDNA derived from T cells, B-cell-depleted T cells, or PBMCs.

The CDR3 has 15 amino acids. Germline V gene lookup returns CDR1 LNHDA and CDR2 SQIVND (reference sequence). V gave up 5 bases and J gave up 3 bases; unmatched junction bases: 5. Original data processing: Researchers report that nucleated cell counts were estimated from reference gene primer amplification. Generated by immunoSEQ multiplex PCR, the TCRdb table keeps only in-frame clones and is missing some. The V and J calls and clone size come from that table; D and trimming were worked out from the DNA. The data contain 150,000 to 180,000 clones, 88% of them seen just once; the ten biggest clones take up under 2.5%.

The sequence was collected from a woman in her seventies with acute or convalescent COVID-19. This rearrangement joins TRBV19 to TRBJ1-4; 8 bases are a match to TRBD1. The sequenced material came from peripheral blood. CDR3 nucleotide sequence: TGTGCCAGTAGTTGGGTGGACAGGGCTAATGAAAAACTGTTTTTT. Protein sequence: CASSWVDRANEKLFF.